This T cell receptor beta chain was sequenced during a study of human T cells and chemical hapten exposure. On the study more broadly: There were per-sample TCR yield variations, arising mainly from small pooled library volume differences.

Time point specified: healthy volunteer bleed at 6 weeks. Someone pulled total RNA out of unfractionated whole blood. The CDR3 covers 12 residues. V was clipped by 7 bases and J by 1 base, with 5 bases between them. Per germline, CDR1 MDHEN and CDR2 SYDVKM. This clonotype occurred a few times. It was the library that attached unique molecular identifiers to individual cDNA molecules. TCRdb independently ran MiXCR on the RACE reads; one entry per CDR3 protein. The data contain some 65,000 distinct CDR3 sequences, about 6% of them singletons. V and J are TRBV28 and TRBJ1-5; D not certain. The sequenced sample was whole blood. This clonotype was sampled from a female donor in good health. Some clones in this sample may be carry-over from other donors' samples. CDR3 sequence (DNA): TGTGCCAGCACGCTCAGCAATCAGCCCCAGCATTTT. It yields the protein CASTLSNQPQHF.